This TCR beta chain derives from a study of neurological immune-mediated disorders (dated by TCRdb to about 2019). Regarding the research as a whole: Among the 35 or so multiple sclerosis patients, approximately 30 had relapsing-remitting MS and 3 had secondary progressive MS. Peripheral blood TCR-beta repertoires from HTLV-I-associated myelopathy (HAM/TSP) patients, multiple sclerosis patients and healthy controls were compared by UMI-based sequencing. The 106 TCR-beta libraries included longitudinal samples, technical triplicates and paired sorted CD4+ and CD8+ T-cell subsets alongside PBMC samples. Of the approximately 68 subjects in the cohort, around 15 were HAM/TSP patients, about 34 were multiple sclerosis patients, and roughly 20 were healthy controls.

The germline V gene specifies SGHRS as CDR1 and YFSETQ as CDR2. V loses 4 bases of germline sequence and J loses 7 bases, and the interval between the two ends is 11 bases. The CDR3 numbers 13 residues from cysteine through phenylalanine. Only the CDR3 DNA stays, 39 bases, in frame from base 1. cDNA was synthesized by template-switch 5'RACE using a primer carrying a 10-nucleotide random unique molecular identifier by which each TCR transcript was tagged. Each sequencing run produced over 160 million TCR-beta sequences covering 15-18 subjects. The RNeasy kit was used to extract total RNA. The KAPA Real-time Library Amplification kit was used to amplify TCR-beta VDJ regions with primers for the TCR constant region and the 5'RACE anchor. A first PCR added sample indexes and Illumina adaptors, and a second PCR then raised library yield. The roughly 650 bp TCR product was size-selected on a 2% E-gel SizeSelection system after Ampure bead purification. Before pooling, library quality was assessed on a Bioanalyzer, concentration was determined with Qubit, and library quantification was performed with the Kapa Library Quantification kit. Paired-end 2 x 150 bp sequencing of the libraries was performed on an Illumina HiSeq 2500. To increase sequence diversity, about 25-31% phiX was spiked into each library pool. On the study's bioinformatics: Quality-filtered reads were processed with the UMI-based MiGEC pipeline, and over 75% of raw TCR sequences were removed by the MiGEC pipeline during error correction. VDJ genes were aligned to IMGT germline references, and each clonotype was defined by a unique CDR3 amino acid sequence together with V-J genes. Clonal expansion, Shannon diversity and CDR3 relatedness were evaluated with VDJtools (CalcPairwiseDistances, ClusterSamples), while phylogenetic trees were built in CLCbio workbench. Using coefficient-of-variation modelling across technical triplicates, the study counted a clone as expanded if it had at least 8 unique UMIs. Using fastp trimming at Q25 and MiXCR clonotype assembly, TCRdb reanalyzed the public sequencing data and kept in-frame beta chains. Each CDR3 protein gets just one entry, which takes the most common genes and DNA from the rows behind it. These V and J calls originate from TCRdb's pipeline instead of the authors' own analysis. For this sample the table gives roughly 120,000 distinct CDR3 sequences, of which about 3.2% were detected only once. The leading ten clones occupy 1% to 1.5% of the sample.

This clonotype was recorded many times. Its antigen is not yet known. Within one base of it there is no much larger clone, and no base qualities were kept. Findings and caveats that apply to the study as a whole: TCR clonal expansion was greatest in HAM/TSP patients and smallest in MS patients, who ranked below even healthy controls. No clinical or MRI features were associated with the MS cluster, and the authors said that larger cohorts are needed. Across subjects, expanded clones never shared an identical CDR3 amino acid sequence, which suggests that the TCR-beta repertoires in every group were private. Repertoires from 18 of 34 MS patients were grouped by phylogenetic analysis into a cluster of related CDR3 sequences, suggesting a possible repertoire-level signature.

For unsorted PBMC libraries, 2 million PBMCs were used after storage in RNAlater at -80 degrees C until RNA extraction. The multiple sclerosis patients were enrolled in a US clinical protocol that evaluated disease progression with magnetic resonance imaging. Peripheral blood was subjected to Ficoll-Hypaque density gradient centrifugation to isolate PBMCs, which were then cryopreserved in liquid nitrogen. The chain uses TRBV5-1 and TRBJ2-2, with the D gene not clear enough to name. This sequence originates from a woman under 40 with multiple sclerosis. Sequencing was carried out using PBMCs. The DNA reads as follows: TGCGCCAGCAGCCCGAGACCGAACGGGGAGCTGTTTTTT. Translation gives CASSPRPNGELFF.